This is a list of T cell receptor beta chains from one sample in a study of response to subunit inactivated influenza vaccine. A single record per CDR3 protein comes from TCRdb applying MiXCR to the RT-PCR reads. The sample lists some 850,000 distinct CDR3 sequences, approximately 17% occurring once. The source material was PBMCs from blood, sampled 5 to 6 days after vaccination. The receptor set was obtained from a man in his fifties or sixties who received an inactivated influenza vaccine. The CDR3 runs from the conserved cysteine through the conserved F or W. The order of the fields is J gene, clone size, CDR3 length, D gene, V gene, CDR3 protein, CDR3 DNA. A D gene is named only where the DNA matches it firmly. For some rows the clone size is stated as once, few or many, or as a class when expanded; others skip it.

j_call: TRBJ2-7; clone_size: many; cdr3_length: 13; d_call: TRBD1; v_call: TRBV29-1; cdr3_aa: CSVELDRGYEQYF; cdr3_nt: TGCAGCGTTGAATTGGACAGGGGCTACGAGCAGTACTTC
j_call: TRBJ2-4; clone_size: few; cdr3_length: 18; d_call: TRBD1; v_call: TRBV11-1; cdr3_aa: CASSFEQGATRAKNIQYF; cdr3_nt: TGTGCCAGCAGCTTCGAACAGGGGGCCACTCGGGCCAAAAACATTCAGTACTTC
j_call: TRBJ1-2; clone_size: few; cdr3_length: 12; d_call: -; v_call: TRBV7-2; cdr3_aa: CASSLGHGGYTF; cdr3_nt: TGTGCCAGCAGCTTAGGACACGGGGGCTACACCTTC
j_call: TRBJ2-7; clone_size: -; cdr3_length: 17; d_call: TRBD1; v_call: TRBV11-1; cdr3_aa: CTRSIGTVFRFPYEQYF; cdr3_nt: TGTACCCGCAGTATCGGGACAGTCTTCAGGTTTCCCTACGAGCAGTACTTC
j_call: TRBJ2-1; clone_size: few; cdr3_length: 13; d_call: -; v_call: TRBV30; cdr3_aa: CAWKRQWYNEQFF; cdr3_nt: TGTGCCTGGAAGAGACAGTGGTACAATGAGCAGTTCTTC
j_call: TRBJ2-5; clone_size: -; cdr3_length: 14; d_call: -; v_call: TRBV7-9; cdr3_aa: CASSPQRVMETQYF; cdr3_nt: TGTGCCAGCAGCCCACAGCGAGTGATGGAGACCCAGTACTTC
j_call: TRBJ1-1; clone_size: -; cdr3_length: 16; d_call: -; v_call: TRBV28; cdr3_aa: CASQRIPLLGGTEAFF; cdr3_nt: TGTGCCAGCCAAAGGATCCCCCTCCTTGGGGGCACTGAAGCTTTCTTT
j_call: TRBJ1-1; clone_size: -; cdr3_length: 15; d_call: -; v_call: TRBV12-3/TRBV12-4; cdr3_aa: CASILRGEADTEAFF; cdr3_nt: TGTGCCAGCATCTTACGGGGGGAGGCGGACACTGAAGCTTTCTTT
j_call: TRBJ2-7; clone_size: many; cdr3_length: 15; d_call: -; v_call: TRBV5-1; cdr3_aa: CASSLRGQSTYEQYF; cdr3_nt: TGCGCCAGCAGCTTGAGGGGACAAAGCACCTACGAGCAGTACTTC
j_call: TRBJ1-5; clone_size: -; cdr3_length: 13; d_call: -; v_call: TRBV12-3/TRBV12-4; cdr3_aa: CASTGVGNQPQHF; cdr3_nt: TGTGCCAGCACAGGGGTGGGGAATCAGCCCCAGCATTTT
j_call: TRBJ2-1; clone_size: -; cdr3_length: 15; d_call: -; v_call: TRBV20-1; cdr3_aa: CSARDGTYTYNEQFF; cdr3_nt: TGCAGTGCTAGAGATGGGACCTACACCTACAATGAGCAGTTCTTC
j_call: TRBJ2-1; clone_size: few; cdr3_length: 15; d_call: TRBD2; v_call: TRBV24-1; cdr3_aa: CATGGLAGGLNEQFF; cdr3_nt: TGTGCCACAGGGGGACTAGCGGGAGGTTTAAATGAGCAGTTCTTC
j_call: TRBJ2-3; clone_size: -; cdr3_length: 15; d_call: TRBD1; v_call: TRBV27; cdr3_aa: CASSDRQGGTDTQYF; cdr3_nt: TGTGCCAGCAGTGACAGACAGGGGGGCACAGATACGCAGTATTTT
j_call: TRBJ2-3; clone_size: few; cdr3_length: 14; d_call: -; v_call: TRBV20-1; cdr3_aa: CSASTGAHTDTQYF; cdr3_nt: TGCAGTGCTAGCACGGGGGCCCACACAGATACGCAGTATTTT
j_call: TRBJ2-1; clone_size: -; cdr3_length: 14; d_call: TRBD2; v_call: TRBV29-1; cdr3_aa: CSARAGGTWREQFF; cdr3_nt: TGCAGCGCACGAGCGGGAGGGACATGGAGAGAGCAGTTCTTC
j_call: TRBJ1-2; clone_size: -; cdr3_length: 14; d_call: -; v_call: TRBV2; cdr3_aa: CASRGDTINYGYTF; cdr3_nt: TGTGCCAGCAGGGGGGACACCATCAACTATGGCTACACCTTC
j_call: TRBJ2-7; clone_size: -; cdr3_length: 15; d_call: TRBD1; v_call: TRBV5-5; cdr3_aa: CASSLGWTGVYEQYF; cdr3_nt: TGTGCCAGCAGCTTGGGATGGACAGGTGTCTACGAGCAGTACTTC
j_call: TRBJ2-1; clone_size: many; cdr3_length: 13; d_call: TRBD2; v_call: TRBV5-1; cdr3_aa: CASSMWTSAEQFF; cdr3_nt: TGCGCCAGCAGCATGTGGACTAGCGCCGAGCAGTTCTTC
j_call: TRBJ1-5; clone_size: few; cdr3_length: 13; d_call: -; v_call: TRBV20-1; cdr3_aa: CSADEGSNQPQHF; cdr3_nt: TGCAGTGCAGATGAGGGTTCCAATCAGCCCCAGCATTTT
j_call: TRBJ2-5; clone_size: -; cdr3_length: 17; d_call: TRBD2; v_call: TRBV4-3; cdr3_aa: CASSPRPGLAGEETQYF; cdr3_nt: TGCGCCAGCAGCCCTAGACCGGGACTAGCGGGAGAAGAGACCCAGTACTTC
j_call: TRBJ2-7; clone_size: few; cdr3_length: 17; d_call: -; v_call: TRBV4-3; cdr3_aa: CASSQGAWPSGTYEQYF; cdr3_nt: TGCGCCAGCAGCCAGGGGGCGTGGCCTAGCGGTACCTACGAGCAGTACTTC
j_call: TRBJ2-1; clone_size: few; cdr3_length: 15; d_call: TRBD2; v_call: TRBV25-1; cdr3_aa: CASSEYGTSGPEQFF; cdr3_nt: TGTGCCAGCAGTGAATACGGGACTAGCGGACCAGAGCAGTTCTTC
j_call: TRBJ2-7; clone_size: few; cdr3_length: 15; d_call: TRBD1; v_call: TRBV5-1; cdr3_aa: CASSLEIAGGNEQYF; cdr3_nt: TGCGCCAGCAGCTTGGAAATCGCAGGGGGCAACGAGCAGTACTTC
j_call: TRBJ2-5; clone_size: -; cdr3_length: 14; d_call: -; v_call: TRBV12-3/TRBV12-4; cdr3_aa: CASRRTFRSGTQYF; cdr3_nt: TGTGCCAGCAGGCGGACATTCCGTTCGGGGACCCAGTACTTC
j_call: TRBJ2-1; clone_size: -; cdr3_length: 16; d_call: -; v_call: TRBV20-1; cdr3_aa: CSARVPTSNSHNEQFF; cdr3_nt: TGCAGTGCTAGAGTCCCTACTAGCAATTCCCACAATGAGCAGTTCTTC
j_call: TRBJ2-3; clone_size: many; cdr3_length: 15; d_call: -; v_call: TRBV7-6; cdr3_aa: CASSSGTATADTQYF; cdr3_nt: TGTGCCAGCAGCTCCGGAACCGCCACTGCAGATACGCAGTATTTT
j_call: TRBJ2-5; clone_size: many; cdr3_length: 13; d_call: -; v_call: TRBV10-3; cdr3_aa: CAISDREGETQYF; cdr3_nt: TGTGCCATCAGCGACAGGGAGGGAGAGACCCAGTACTTC
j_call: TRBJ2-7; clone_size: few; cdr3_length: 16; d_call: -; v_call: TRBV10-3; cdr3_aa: CAISERGGTAYYEQYF; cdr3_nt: TGTGCCATCAGTGAGCGAGGCGGGACAGCCTACTACGAGCAGTACTTC
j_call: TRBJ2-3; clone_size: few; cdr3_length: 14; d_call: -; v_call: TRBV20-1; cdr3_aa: CSARDQAGGDTQYF; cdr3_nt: TGCAGTGCTAGAGATCAGGCCGGTGGAGATACGCAGTATTTT